This is a list of T cell receptor beta chains from one sample in a study of cytomegalovirus exposure and HLA in healthy donors. The table came from immunoSEQ multiplex PCR; TCRdb's copy has only in-frame clones and leaves some out. The sample contains 200,000 to 250,000 clones, approximately 80% of which appear only once. The sequencing sample was made of PBMCs. These receptors were taken from a boy younger than 10 in good health and CMV-seronegative. Both conserved end residues are part of each CDR3. A D gene is named only where the DNA matches it firmly. The listing skips clone size in some rows; elsewhere it reads once, few, many or a size class.

TRBV5-6,-,TRBJ2-5,TRBD2,TGTGCCAGCAGCTTGACTAGCGGGTCGTCGGGAGAGACCCAGTACTTC,CASSLTSGSSGETQYF
TRBV7-9,-,TRBJ1-5,-,TGTGCCAGCAGCTTAGGGGGGGGGAATCAGCCCCAGCATTTT,CASSLGGGNQPQHF
TRBV4-1,-,TRBJ2-5,-,TGCGCCAGCAGCCTCGACACGTCTGAGAGAGAGACCCAGTACTTC,CASSLDTSERETQYF
TRBV28,-,TRBJ1-2,TRBD1,TGTGCCAGCGTATACAGGGGGCGCTATGGCTACACCTTC,CASVYRGRYGYTF
TRBV13,-,TRBJ2-3,TRBD2,TGTGCCAGCAGCCCGTCCCTAGCGGGAGGCCCTAGCACAGATACGCAGTATTTT,CASSPSLAGGPSTDTQYF
TRBV6-1,few,TRBJ2-7,-,TGTGCCAGCATCCCCAGCGCGAGCTCCTACGAGCAGTACTTC,CASIPSASSYEQYF
TRBV5-1,-,TRBJ1-3,-,TGCGCCAGCAGCTTGGGACAGGCCGATGGAAACACCATATATTTT,CASSLGQADGNTIYF
TRBV7-9,-,TRBJ1-1,-,TGTGCCAGCAGCTTAGGGGACATCATGAACACTGAAGCTTTCTTT,CASSLGDIMNTEAFF
TRBV6-4,-,TRBJ1-5,TRBD1,TGTGCCAGCAGTCCCGACAGGGGATGGAATCAGCCCCAGCATTTT,CASSPDRGWNQPQHF
TRBV9,-,TRBJ2-7,-,TGTGCCAGCAGCGGCCCCCCGGGGGCCTACGAGCAGTACTTC,CASSGPPGAYEQYF
TRBV19,-,TRBJ1-4,TRBD1,TGTGCCAGCTGCCGGGACAGGGGTGAAAAACTGTTTTTT,CASCRDRGEKLFF
TRBV19,once,TRBJ1-1,-,TGTGCCAGTAGCACCGACAAGAACACTGAAGCTTTCTTT,CASSTDKNTEAFF
TRBV5-5,-,TRBJ1-1,-,TGTGCCAGCAGCCGCAGGGGATCTCCTAACACTGAAGCTTTCTTT,CASSRRGSPNTEAFF
TRBV9,-,TRBJ2-7,TRBD1,TGTGCCAGCAGCGTAGCCGGACAGGGCTACGAGCAGTACTTC,CASSVAGQGYEQYF
TRBV7-2,-,TRBJ2-3,-,TGTGCCAGCAGCACAGGGTTCACAGATACGCAGTATTTT,CASSTGFTDTQYF
TRBV28,-,TRBJ1-1,-,TGTGCCAGCAGTTTATACAGGAACACTGAAGCTTTCTTT,CASSLYRNTEAFF
TRBV30,-,TRBJ2-1,TRBD2,TGTGCCTGGAGTGCCTCTAGCGGGAGGAGGAATGAGCAGTTCTTC,CAWSASSGRRNEQFF
TRBV7-8,-,TRBJ2-2,-,TGTGCCAGCGCGTCGCTCGCGAACACCGGGGAGCTGTTTTTT,CASASLANTGELFF
TRBV11-2,-,TRBJ2-5,TRBD1,TGTGCCAGCAGCCCAGGCCTTGGACAGGCCGTTCAAGAGACCCAGTACTTC,CASSPGLGQAVQETQYF
TRBV7-2,once,TRBJ1-2,-,TGTGCCAGCAGTCGGGTTATAGGCCTTAACTATGGCTACACCTTC,CASSRVIGLNYGYTF
TRBV18,-,TRBJ1-1,TRBD1,TGTGCCAGCTCACCACCTCAACGACAGGGAACGAACACTGAAGCTTTCTTT,CASSPPQRQGTNTEAFF
TRBV28,-,TRBJ2-7,-,TGTGCCAGCAGTTCGCAGGACTCCGAGCAGTACTTC,CASSSQDSEQYF